This T cell receptor beta chain was found in a study of blood T cell repertoires in COVID-19. In the study overall: COVID-19 samples from acute and convalescent phases originated in the United States, Italy and Spain.

Profiled with immunoSEQ multiplex PCR; TCRdb holds only in-frame clones, not every one. The data show under 200,000 clones, with more than 70% seen just once and roughly 2.6% held by the top ten. V lost 1 base and J 6 bases, leaving 6 bases between the germline ends. This CDR3 is built from 13 residues. Germline V lookup: CDR1 SGHVS, CDR2 FQNEAQ. This clonotype was sampled from a man aged 35 to 55 with active or convalescent COVID-19. The rearrangement links TRBV7-8 to TRBJ2-2; possibly TRBD2 for D (6 bases). Sequencing was done on a sample of peripheral blood. The chain's CDR3 is CASSLGGAGELFF. Written as DNA, the CDR3 is TGTGCCAGCAGCTTAGGGGGGGCCGGGGAGCTGTTTTTT.